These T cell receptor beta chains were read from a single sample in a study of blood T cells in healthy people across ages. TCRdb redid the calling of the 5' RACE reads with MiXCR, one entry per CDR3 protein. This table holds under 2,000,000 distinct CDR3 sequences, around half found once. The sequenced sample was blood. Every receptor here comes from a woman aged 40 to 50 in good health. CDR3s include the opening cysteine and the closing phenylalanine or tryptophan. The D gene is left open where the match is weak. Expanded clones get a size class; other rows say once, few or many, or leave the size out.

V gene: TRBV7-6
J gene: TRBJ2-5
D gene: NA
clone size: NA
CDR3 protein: CASSLHRQQETQYF
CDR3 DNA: TGTGCCAGCAGCTTACACCGACAGCAAGAGACCCAGTACTTC

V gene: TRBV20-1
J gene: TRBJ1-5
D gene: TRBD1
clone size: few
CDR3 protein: CSATLSGTGGSQPQHF
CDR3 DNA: TGCAGTGCTACTCTCTCCGGGACAGGGGGTTCACAGCCCCAGCATTTT

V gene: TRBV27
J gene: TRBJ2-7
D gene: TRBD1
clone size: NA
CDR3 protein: CASSILRGTGGSYEQYF
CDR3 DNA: TGTGCCAGCAGCATATTGCGGGGGACAGGGGGCTCCTACGAGCAGTACTTC

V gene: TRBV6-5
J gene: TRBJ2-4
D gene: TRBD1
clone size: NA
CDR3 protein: CASSSAMTGTPLVGKNIQYF
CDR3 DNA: TGTGCCAGCAGTTCCGCCATGACAGGGACCCCCCTGGTTGGCAAAAACATTCAGTACTTC

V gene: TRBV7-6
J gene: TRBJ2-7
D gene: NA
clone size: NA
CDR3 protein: CASSFLTGSYEQYF
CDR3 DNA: TGTGCCAGCAGCTTCTTGACGGGTTCCTACGAGCAGTACTTC

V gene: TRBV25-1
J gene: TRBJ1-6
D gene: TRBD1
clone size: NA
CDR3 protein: CATTGGLGSPLHF
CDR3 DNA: TGTGCCACCACAGGGGGGCTTGGTTCACCCCTCCACTTT

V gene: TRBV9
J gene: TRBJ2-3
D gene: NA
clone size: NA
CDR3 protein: CASNTGDRNLGTQYF
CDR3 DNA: TGTGCCAGCAACACGGGTGACAGGAATCTAGGTACGCAGTATTTT

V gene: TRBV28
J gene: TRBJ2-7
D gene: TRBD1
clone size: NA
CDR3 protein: CASSIPGQGVEQYF
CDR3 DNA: TGTGCCAGCAGTATACCGGGACAGGGTGTCGAGCAGTACTTC

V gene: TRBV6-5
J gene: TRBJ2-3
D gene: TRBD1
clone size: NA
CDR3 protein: CASSYQGAIADTQYF
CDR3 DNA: TGTGCCAGCAGTTACCAGGGGGCAATCGCAGATACGCAGTATTTT

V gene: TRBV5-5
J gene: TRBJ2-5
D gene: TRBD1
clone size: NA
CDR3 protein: CASSLSGTGAQETQYF
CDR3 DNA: TGTGCCAGCAGCTTATCCGGGACAGGGGCTCAAGAGACCCAGTACTTC

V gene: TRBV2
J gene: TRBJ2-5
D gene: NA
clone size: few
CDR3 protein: CASNSFLHQQETQYF
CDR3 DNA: TGTGCCAGCAATTCATTCTTGCACCAGCAAGAGACCCAGTACTTC

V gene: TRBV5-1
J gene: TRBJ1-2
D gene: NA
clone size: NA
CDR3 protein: CASSLLIGTEDGYTF
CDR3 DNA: TGCGCCAGCAGTTTATTAATCGGGACGGAAGATGGCTACACCTTC

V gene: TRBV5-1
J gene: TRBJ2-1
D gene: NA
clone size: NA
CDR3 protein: CASSLAGIQYNEQFF
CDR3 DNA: TGCGCCAGCAGCTTGGCCGGGATCCAATACAATGAGCAGTTCTTC

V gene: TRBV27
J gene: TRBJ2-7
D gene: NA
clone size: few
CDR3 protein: CASSLSAGISYEQYF
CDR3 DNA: TGTGCCAGCAGTTTATCGGCTGGAATTTCCTACGAGCAGTACTTC

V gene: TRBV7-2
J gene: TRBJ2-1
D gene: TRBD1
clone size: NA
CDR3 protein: CASSRDRGPDEQFF
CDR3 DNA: TGTGCCAGCAGCCGGGACAGGGGGCCCGATGAGCAGTTCTTC

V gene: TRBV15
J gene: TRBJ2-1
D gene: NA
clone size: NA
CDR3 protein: CATSSDDPKDNYEQFF
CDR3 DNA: TGTGCCACCAGCAGCGACGACCCAAAGGACAACTACGAGCAGTTCTTC

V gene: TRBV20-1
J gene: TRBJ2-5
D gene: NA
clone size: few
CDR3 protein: CSARAVEGYQETQYF
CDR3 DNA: TGCAGTGCTAGAGCCGTCGAGGGGTACCAAGAGACCCAGTACTTC

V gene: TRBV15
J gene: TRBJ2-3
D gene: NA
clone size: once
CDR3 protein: CATSRDQGSSVYF
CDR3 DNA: TGTGCCACCAGCAGAGATCAGGGTAGTTCTGTGTATTTT

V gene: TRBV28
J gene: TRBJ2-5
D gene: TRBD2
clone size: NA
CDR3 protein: CASGLRGRVGGVRETQYF
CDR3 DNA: TGTGCCAGCGGTCTCCGGGGGAGAGTCGGGGGGGTGCGAGAGACCCAGTACTTC

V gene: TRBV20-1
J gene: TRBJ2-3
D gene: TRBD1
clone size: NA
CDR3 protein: CSARRRNGTAFVTDTQYF
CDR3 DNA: TGCAGTGCGAGAAGACGTAACGGGACAGCTTTCGTCACAGATACGCAGTATTTT

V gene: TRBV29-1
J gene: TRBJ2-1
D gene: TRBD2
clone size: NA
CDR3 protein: CSFAGGYNEQFF
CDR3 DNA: TGCAGCTTCGCGGGGGGGTACAATGAGCAGTTCTTC

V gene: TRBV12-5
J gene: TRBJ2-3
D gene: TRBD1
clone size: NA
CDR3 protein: CASGLVGTGTDTQYF
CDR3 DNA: TGTGCTAGTGGTTTGGTAGGGACAGGCACAGATACGCAGTATTTT

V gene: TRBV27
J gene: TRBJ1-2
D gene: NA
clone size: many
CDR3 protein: CASKLTGNYGYTF
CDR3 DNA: TGTGCCAGCAAGCTGACAGGAAACTATGGCTACACCTTC

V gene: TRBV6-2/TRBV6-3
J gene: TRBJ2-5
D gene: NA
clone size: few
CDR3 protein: CASRYVQVQETQYF
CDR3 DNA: TGTGCCAGCAGATACGTACAGGTTCAAGAGACCCAGTACTTC

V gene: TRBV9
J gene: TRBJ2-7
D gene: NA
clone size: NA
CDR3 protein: CASSVGGGFTYEQYF
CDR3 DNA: TGTGCCAGCAGTGTAGGGGGTGGTTTCACCTACGAGCAGTACTTC

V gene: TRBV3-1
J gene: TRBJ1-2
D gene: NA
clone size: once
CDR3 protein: CASSQAEPGRDGYTF
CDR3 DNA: TGTGCCAGCAGCCAAGCGGAACCCGGGCGGGATGGCTACACCTTC

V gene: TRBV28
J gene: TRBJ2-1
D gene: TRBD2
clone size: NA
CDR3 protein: CASITPGGSSYNEQFF
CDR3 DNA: TGTGCCAGCATCACGCCCGGGGGGAGCTCCTACAATGAGCAGTTCTTC

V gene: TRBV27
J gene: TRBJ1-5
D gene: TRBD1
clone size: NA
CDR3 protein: CASSLSGRGLRNQPQHF
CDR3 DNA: TGTGCCAGCAGTTTATCGGGGAGGGGGCTCCGCAATCAGCCCCAGCATTTT

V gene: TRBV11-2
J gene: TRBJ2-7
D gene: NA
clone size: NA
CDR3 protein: CASSSGQINEQYF
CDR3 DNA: TGTGCCAGCAGCTCGGGACAAATAAACGAGCAGTACTTC

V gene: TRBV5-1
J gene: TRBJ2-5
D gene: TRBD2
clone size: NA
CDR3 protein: CASSHRTSGGGIIRETQYF
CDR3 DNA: TGCGCCAGCAGCCACAGGACTAGCGGGGGGGGGATTATCAGAGAGACCCAGTACTTC

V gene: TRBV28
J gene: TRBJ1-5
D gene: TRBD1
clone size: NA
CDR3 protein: CASSSNRGYQPQHF
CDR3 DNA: TGTGCCAGCAGTTCTAACAGGGGGTATCAGCCCCAGCATTTT

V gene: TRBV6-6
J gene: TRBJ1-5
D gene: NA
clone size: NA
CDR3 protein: CASSSHLTRDSNQPQHF
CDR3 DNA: TGTGCCAGCAGTTCTCACCTGACTAGAGATAGCAATCAGCCCCAGCATTTT

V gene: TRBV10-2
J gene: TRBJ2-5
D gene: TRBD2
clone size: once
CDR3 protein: CASSQRSLAGGVGETQYF
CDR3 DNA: TGCGCCAGCAGTCAACGATCGTTAGCGGGGGGGGTGGGGGAGACCCAGTACTTC

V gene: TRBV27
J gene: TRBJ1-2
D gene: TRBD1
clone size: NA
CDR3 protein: CASSSYGGQVSFGYTF
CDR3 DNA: TGTGCCAGCAGTTCCTATGGGGGACAGGTGTCTTTTGGCTACACCTTC

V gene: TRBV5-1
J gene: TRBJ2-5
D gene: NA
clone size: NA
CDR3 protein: CASSLASGERQYF
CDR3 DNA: TGCGCCAGCAGCTTGGCCTCTGGGGAAAGGCAGTACTTC

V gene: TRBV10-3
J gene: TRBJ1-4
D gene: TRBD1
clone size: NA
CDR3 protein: CAISAEQGAGEKLFF
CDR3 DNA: TGTGCCATCAGTGCGGAACAGGGGGCGGGGGAAAAACTGTTTTTT

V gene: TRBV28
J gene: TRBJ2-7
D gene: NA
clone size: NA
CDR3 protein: CASSFSDNHEQYF
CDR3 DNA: TGTGCCAGCAGTTTCTCGGACAACCACGAGCAGTACTTC